Described below is a single T cell receptor beta chain sequence and its context. This sample stems from a study of metastatic and nonmetastatic thyroid tumors. Thyroid surgery took place with no prior treatment in any patient. TCRdb re-called clones from the PCR reads using MiXCR. The repertoire holds approximately 35,000 clones, over 15% seen once, with roughly 12% in the top ten. The V gene's germline CDR1 is MNHEY and CDR2 SVGEGT. This CDR3 comprises 16 residues. After removal of 2 bases from V and 7 bases from J, the junction contained 7 bases not matched to a gene. Sequencing was performed on blood. This sequence joins TRBV6-2 or TRBV6-3 and TRBJ2-1; 11 nucleotides match TRBD2. The receptor was isolated from a male donor with papillary thyroid cancer or a benign thyroid nodule (not recorded which). Some clones in this sample may be carry-over from other donors' samples. The CDR3 sequence is CASSYPRLAGRNEQFF. CDR3 DNA: TGTGCCAGCAGTTACCCCAGACTAGCGGGAAGGAATGAGCAGTTCTTC.